The following is a T cell receptor (beta chain) sequence with its context. Its matching antigen is unknown. This sample was taken from a study of vaccination and CD4 T cells after COVID-19. Turning to the study itself: Stimulation of cells relied on overlapping spike peptides derived from SARS-CoV-2, HCoV-NL63, HCoV-OC43 and HCoV-229E. The control cultures got either a CEFX pool, an HIV-1 Nef pool, or no peptide at all.

The treatment was: approximately 9-day PBMC culture with coronavirus spike peptide pools or control peptides (ViraFEST assay). The collection of CD4+ T cells from the unexposed donor took place before the COVID-19 pandemic (2011-2018). Peptide-pool expansion of antigen-specific T cells preceded TCR sequencing in ViraFEST. Cultured CD4+ T cell DNA underwent sequencing with the Oncomine TCR Beta short-read assay. DNA came from CD4+ T cells after culture. In TCRdb, the PCR reads were re-called with MiXCR into one record per CDR3 protein. Of around 8,000 distinct CDR3 sequences in the sample, approximately 30% are singletons; the top ten hold roughly 13%. The CDR3 is made up of 16 amino acids. V was pared by 1 base and J by 5 bases, with 11 bases of the junction left unmatched. Germline V gene sequence: CDR1 DFQATT, CDR2 SNEGSKA (reference sequence).

The sample comprised CD4+ T cells from blood, cultured in vitro. This TCR came from a human donor in good health. The chain carries TRBV20-1 and TRBJ2-7, with 10 bases aligning to TRBD1. The CDR3 nucleotides read TGCAGTGCTAGAGGGGATAGGGGACAGGGGTTCGACGAGCAGTACTTC. Translated, it gives CSARGDRGQGFDEQYF.